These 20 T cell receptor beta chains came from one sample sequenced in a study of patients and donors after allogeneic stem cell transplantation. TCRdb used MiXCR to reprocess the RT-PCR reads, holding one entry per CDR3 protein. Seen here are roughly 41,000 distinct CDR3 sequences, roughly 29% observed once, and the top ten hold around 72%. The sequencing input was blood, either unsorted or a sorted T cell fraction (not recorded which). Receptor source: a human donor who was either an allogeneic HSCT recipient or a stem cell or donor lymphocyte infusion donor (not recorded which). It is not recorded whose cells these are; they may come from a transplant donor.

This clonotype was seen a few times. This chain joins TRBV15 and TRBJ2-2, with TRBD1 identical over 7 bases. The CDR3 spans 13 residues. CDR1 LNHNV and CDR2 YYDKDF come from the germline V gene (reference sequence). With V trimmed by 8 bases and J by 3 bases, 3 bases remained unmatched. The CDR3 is CATRDSYTGELFF. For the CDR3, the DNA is TGTGCCACCCGGGACAGTTACACCGGGGAGCTGTTTTTT.

CDR3 coding DNA: TGTGCCAGCAGTGGCGGCGGGAGGGAGCTGTTTTTT. Amino acid sequence: CASSGGGRELFF. The rearrangement links TRBV25-1 to TRBJ2-2; weak D call: TRBD2 (6 bases). V was trimmed by 4 bases and J by 9 bases, leaving 9 bases between them. The CDR3 loop spans 12 amino acids. Germline V gives CDR1 MGHDK, CDR2 SYGVNS.

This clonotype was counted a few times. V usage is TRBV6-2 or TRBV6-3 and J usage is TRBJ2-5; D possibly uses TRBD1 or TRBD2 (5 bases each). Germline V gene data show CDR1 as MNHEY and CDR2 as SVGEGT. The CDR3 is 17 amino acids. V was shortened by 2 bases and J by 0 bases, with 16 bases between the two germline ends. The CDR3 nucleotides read TGTGCCAGCAGTTACCCCGACCTTAGAGGGGACCAAGAGACCCAGTACTTC. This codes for CASSYPDLRGDQETQYF.

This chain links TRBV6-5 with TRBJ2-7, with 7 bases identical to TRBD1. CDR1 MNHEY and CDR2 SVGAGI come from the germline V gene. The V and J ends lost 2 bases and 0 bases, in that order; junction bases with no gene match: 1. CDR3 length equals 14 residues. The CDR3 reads CASSYDRASYEQYF. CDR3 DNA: TGTGCCAGCAGTTACGACAGGGCCTCCTACGAGCAGTACTTC.

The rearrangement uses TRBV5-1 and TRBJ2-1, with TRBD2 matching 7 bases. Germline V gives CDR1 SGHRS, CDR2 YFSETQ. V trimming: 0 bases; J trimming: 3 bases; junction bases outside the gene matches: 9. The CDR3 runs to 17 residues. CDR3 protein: CASSLVASGYYYNEQFF. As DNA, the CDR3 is TGCGCCAGCAGCTTGGTGGCTAGCGGATACTACTACAATGAGCAGTTCTTC.

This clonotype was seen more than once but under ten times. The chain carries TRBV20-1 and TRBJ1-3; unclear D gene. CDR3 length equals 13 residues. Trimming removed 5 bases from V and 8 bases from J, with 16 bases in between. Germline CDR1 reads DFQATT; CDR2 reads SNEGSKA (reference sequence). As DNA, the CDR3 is TGCAGTGCTCAGACATCCCTTCCCGACACCATATATTTT. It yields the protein CSAQTSLPDTIYF.

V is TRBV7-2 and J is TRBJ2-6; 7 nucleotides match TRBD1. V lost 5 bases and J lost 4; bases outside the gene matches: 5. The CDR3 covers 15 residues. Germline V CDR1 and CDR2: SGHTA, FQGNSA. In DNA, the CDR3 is TGTGCCAGCAGCCAGACAGGGTCCGGGGCCAACGTCCTGACTTTC. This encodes CASSQTGSGANVLTF.

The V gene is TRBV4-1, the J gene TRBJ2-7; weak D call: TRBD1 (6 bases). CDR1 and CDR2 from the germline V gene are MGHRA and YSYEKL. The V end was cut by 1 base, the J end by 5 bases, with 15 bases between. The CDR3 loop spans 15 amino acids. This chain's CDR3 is CASSQAQGLRDEQYF. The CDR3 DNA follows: TGCGCCAGCAGCCAAGCACAGGGATTACGTGACGAGCAGTACTTC.

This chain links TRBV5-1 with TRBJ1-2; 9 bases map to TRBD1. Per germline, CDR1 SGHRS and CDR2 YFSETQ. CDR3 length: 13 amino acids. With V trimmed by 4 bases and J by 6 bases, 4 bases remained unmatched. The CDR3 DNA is TGCGCCAGCAGCCGACAGGGGGAAAATGGCTACACCTTC. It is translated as CASSRQGENGYTF.

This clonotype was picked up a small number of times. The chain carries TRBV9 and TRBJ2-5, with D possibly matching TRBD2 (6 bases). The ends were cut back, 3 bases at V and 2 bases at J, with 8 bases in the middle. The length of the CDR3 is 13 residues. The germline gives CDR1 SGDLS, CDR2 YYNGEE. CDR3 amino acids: CASSGGVQETQYF. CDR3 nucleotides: TGTGCCAGCAGCGGCGGGGTACAAGAGACCCAGTACTTC.

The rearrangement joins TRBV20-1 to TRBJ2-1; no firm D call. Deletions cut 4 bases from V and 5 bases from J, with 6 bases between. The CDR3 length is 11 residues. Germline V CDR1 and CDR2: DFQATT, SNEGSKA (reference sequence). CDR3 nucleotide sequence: TGCAGTGCTACCATCCACAATGAGCAGTTCTTC. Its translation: CSATIHNEQFF.

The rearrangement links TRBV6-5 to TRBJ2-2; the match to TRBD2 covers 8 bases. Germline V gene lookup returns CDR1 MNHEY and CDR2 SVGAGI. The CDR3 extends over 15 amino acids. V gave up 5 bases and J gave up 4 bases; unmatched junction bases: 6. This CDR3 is CASSNSGRVTGELFF. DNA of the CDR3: TGTGCCAGCAGTAACAGCGGGAGAGTCACCGGGGAGCTGTTTTTT.

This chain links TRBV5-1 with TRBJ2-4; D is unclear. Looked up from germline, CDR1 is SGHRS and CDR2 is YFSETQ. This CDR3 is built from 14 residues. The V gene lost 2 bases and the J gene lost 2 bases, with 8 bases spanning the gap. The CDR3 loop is CASSFGGTKNIQYF. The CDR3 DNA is TGCGCCAGCAGCTTCGGTGGAACCAAAAACATTCAGTACTTC. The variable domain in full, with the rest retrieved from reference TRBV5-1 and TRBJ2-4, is KAGVTQTPRYLIKTRGQQVTLSCSPISGHRSVSWYQQTPGQGLQFLFEYFSETQRNKGNFPGRFSGRQFSNSRSEMNVSTLELGDSALYLCASSFGGTKNIQYFGAGTRLSVL.

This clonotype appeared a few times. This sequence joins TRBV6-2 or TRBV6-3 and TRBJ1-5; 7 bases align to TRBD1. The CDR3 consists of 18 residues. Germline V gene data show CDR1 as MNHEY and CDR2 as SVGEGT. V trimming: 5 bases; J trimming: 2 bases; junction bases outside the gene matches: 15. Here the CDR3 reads CASSPHQLRQGGNQPQHF. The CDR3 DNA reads TGTGCCAGCAGTCCCCACCAGCTCCGACAGGGTGGCAATCAGCCCCAGCATTTT.

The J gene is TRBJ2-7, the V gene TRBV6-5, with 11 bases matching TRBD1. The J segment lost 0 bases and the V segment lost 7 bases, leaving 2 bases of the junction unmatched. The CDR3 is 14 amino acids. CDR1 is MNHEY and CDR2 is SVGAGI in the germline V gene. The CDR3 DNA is TGTGCCAGCATTGGGACAGGGGGCTCCTACGAGCAGTACTTC. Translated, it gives CASIGTGGSYEQYF.

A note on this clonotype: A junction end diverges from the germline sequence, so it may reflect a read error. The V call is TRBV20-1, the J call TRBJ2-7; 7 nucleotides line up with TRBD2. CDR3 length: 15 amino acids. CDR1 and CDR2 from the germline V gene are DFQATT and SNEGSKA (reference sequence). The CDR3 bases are TGCAGTGCTAGTCGCGGGAGAGCCTTCCACTACGTGCAGTACTTC. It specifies CSASRGRAFHYVQYF.

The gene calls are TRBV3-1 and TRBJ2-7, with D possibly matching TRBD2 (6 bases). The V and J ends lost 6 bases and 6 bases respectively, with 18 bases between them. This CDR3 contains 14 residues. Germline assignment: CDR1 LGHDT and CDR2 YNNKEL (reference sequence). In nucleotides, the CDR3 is TGTGCCAGCAGTCCCCTAGCGAAGTTCCGCGAGCAGTACTTC. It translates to CASSPLAKFREQYF.

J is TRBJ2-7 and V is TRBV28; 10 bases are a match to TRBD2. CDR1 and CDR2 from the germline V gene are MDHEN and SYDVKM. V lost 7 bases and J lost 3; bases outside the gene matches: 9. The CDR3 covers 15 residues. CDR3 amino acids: CASNGGLAFFYEQYF. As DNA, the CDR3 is TGTGCCAGCAACGGGGGACTAGCGTTTTTCTACGAGCAGTACTTC.

As DNA, the CDR3 is TGTGCCAGCAGCTTAGTACCCCCTCCTAGGAGCACAGATACGCAGTATTTT. Translating gives CASSLVPPPRSTDTQYF. The genes are TRBV11-2 and TRBJ2-3; D is ambiguous. This CDR3 spans 17 amino acids. The germline gives CDR1 SGHAT, CDR2 FQNNGV. The V end lost 1 base, the J end lost 0 bases, and 14 bases lay between the germline ends.

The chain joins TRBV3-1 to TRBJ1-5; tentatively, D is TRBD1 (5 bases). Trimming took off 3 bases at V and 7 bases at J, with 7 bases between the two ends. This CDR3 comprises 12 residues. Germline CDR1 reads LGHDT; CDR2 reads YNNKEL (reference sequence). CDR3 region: CASSQGVQPQHF. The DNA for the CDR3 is TGTGCCAGCAGCCAGGGGGTCCAGCCCCAGCATTTT.